Reported below is one TCR beta chain. Clones were sequenced by immunoSEQ multiplex PCR, and TCRdb holds only the in-frame ones, with some missing. Here the sample spans 85,000 to 100,000 clones, approximately 90% being singletons. This entry comes from a study of OX40 agonist ivuxolimab in advanced cancers. The CDR3 loop spans 15 amino acids. Germline-derived CDR1 and CDR2 are MNHEY and SVGAGI. Losses at the gene ends were 4 bases for V and 0 bases for J; bases not matched to a gene: 0. The sequences come from CD4+ or CD8+ T cells sorted from blood, collected in a trial of the OX40 agonist ivuxolimab. The clonotype originates from an adult with an advanced solid tumor such as melanoma, head and neck, liver or kidney cancer. The rearrangement joins TRBV6-5 to TRBJ2-1, with 10 bases that match TRBD2. The CDR3 loop reads CASSWTSGSYNEQFF. In DNA, the CDR3 is TGTGCCAGCAGTTGGACTAGCGGCTCCTACAATGAGCAGTTCTTC.